This record looks at one TCR beta chain sequence and its context. The data originate from a study of OX40 agonist ivuxolimab in advanced cancers. V shed 5 bases, J shed 6 bases, and the junction held 3 bases outside the gene matches. Per the germline V gene, CDR1 is PRHDT and CDR2 is FYEKMQ (reference sequence). The CDR3 has 12 amino acids. Clones were sequenced by immunoSEQ multiplex PCR, and TCRdb holds only the in-frame ones, with some missing. The sample has about 45,000 clones; roughly 88% are singletons. The gene calls are TRBV13 and TRBJ2-7, with 8 nucleotides matching TRBD1. This sequence originates from an adult with an advanced solid tumor such as melanoma, head and neck, liver or kidney cancer. The sample consisted of CD4+ or CD8+ T cells sorted from blood, taken in a trial of the OX40 agonist ivuxolimab. The CDR3: CASSRTGGEQYF. Written as DNA, the CDR3 is TGTGCCAGCAGCCGAACAGGGGGCGAGCAGTACTTC.